This T cell receptor beta chain was captured in a study of CD8+ T cells in alopecia areata. Treatment here: oral pan-JAK inhibitor, 5-10 mg twice daily. This CDR3 comprises 18 residues. Germline V CDR1 and CDR2: LNHNV, YYDKDF (reference sequence). With V trimmed by 3 bases and J by 6 bases, 15 bases remained unmatched. It was cDNA, reverse transcribed from extracted RNA, that served as the sequencing template. Clones were sequenced by immunoSEQ multiplex PCR, and TCRdb holds only the in-frame ones, with some missing. The repertoire includes over 200,000 clones, 64% of them detected once, and roughly 4.2% sits in the top ten.

The sample was CD4+ T cells sorted from blood, taken at week 4, from a patient treated with tofacitinib. The TCR sequence derives from a human donor with alopecia areata. The V gene is TRBV15, the J gene TRBJ2-2; 8 nucleotides line up with TRBD1. This CDR3 reads CATSSKPRTGSGSGELFF. The CDR3 bases are TGTGCCACCAGCAGTAAGCCCCGGACAGGGAGTGGTTCCGGGGAGCTGTTTTTT.